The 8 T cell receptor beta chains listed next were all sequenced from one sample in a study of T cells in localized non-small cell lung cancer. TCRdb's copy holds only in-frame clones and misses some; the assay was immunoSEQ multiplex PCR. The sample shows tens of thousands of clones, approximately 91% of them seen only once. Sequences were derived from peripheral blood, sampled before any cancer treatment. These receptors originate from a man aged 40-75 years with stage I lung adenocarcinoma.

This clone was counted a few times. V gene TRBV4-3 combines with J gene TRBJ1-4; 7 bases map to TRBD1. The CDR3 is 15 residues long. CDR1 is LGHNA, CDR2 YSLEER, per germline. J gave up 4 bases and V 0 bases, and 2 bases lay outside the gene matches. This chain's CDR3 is CASSQEYRGNEKLFF. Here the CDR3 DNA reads TGCGCCAGCAGCCAAGAGTACAGGGGTAATGAAAAACTGTTTTTT.

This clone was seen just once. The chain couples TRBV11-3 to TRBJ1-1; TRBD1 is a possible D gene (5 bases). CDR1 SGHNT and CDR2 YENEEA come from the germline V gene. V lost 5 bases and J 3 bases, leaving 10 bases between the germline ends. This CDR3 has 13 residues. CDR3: CASSKEGHTEAFF. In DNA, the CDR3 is TGTGCCAGCAGCAAAGAGGGGCACACTGAAGCTTTCTTT. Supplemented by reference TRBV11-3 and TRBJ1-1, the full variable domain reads EAGVVQSPRYKIIEKKQPVAFWCNPISGHNTLYWYLQNLGQGPELLIRYENEEAVDDSQLPKDRFSAERLKGVDSTLKIQPAELGDSAVYLCASSKEGHTEAFFGQGTRLTVV.

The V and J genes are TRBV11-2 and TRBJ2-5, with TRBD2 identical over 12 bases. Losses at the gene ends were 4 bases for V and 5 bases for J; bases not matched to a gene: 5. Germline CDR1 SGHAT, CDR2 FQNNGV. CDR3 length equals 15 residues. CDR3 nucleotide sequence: TGTGCCAGCAGCTCCGGACTAGCGGGATGGGAGACCCAGTACTTC. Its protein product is CASSSGLAGWETQYF.

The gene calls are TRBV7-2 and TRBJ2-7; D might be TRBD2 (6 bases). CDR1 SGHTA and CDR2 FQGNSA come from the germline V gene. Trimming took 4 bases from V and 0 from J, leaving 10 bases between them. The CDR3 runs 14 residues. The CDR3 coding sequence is TGTGCCAGCAGCTCCGGGACTCGCTCCTACGAGCAGTACTTC. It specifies CASSSGTRSYEQYF.

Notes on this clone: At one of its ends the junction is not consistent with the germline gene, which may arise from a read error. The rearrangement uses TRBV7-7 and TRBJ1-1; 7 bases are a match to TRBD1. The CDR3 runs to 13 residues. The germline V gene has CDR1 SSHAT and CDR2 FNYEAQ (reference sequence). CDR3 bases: TGTGCTAGCAGCCGGGACAGGAACACTGAAGCTTTCTTT. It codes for CASSRDRNTEAFF.

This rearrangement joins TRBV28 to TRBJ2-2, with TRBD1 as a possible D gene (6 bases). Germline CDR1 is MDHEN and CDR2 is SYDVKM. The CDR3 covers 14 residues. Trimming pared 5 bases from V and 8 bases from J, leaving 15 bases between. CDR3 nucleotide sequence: TGTGCCAGCAGTCTGGGACATCCGGTGGGGGAGCTGTTTTTT. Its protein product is CASSLGHPVGELFF.

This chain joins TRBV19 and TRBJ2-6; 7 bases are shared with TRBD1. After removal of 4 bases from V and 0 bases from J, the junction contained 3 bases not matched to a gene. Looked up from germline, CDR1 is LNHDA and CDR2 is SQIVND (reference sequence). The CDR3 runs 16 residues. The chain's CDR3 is CASSRQGSSGANVLTF. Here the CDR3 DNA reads TGTGCCAGTAGTAGACAGGGCAGCTCTGGGGCCAACGTCCTGACTTTC.

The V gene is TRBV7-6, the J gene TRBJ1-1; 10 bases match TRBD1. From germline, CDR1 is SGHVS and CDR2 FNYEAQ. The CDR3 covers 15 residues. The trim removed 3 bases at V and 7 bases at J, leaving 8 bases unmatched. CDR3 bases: TGTGCCAGCAGCTTGAGCCGACAGGGGGCCGATGAAGCTTTCTTT. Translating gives CASSLSRQGADEAFF.